Sequencing of this T cell receptor beta chain was carried out in a study of metastatic and nonmetastatic thyroid tumors (dated by TCRdb to about 2020). With regard to the full study: The researchers compared repertoires between peripheral blood samples and tumor or nodule tissue samples from patients with malignant or benign thyroid disease.

V is clipped by 2 bases and J by 1 base, and the sequence between their germline boundaries is 12 bases long. Measured from the cysteine to the phenylalanine, the CDR3 is 15 residues long. The CDR3 DNA has 45 bases and is translated from base 1. CDR1 and CDR2 are drawn from the germline V gene: MNHNS, SASEGT. Broad study findings and their caveats: TCR beta diversity was reported as significantly higher in malignant tumors than in benign nodules, in both blood and tumor samples.

None of the patients had been given any treatment before thyroid surgery. Using T-cell receptor beta sequencing, the study looked back at clinical samples from patients collected from about 2011 to 2019. Library method: PCR. Sequencing took place on an Illumina HiSeq 4000. High-throughput sequencing was used to profile the TCR beta-chain CDR3 region of each patient. On the study's bioinformatics: The researchers built a classifier to tell apart papillary thyroid cancer patients with distant metastasis, based on CDR3 differences among clinicopathological groups. To measure repertoire diversity the researchers used the Shannon index, while the Morisita-Horn index served to gauge how similar the tumor and blood repertoires were. Using fastp at Q25 and MiXCR, TCRdb reprocessed the public reads and kept productive beta chains. The V and J calls reflect TCRdb's pipeline rather than the authors' work. The sample table records more than 20,000 clones; approximately 40% of these occur just once. 22% of the sample lies in the top ten.

As to this clone: It has no known antigen specificity. The record has no base qualities; no much larger clone is one base away.

This TCR derives from a male donor with papillary thyroid cancer or a benign thyroid nodule (not recorded which). Some clones in this sample may be carry-over from other donors' samples. Specimen: blood. The rearranged chain carries TRBV6-1 and TRBJ2-7; the best D guess is TRBD1, with 6 bases matching. CDR3 loop: CASSEPGQLSYEQYF. The DNA sequence is given as TGTGCCAGCAGTGAACCCGGACAGTTGTCCTACGAGCAGTACTTC.